Shown below are 6 T cell receptor beta chains from a single sample sequenced in a study of shared clonotypes between healthy human individuals. Clones were sequenced by immunoSEQ multiplex PCR, and TCRdb holds only the in-frame ones, with some missing. Here the sample spans about 2.1 million clones, about 93% being singletons. CD45RO negativity and positive selection for CCR7 defined naive CD8 cells, a population that excluded terminally differentiated effector memory CD45RA+ cells. Material: naive CD8+ T cells from PBMCs. The receptors stem from a man aged 18 to 30 in good health. Some clones in this sample may be carry-over from other donors' samples.

The chain couples TRBV7-8 to TRBJ2-5, with 15 bases aligning to TRBD2. Germline CDR1 is SGHVS and CDR2 is FQNEAQ. Losses at the gene ends were 4 bases for V and 6 bases for J; bases not matched to a gene: 6. CDR3 size: 16 residues. CDR3 in DNA: TGTGCCAGCAGCTATGGACTAGCGGGAGGGCCCCAGACCCAGTACTTC. Its translation: CASSYGLAGGPQTQYF.

The chain uses TRBV13 and TRBJ2-3; no clear D. Germline lookup yields CDR1 PRHDT and CDR2 FYEKMQ (reference sequence). CDR3 size: 13 residues. V dropped 4 bases and J dropped 4 bases, with 9 bases sitting between them. The CDR3 nucleotides read TGTGCCAGCAGCTCAAGTGTCCCAGATACGCAGTATTTT. This codes for CASSSSVPDTQYF. The complete variable domain, with remaining parts taken from reference TRBV13 and TRBJ2-3, reads AAGVIQSPRHLIKEKRETATLKCYPIPRHDTVYWYQQGPGQDPQFLISFYEKMQSDKGSIPDRFSAQQFSDYHSELNMSSLELGDSALYFCASSSSVPDTQYFGPGTRLTVL.

V usage is TRBV27 and J usage is TRBJ2-2; TRBD1 is a possible D gene (6 bases). Between the trimmed V and J ends, which lost 6 bases and 1 base, there was a span of 12 bases. Germline V CDR1 and CDR2: MNHEY, SMNVEV (reference sequence). This CDR3 comprises 15 residues. Here the CDR3 reads CASSPGQQNTGELFF. The CDR3 coding sequence is TGTGCCAGCAGCCCCGGACAGCAGAACACCGGGGAGCTGTTTTTT.

Notes on this clone: Within the sample, other DNA sequences also encode this same CDR3. The CDR3 DNA reads TGTGCCAGCAGTTTAACCAGAGGCTACGAGCAGTACTTC. It is translated as CASSLTRGYEQYF. This chain joins TRBV28 and TRBJ2-7; D gene unclear. CDR3 size: 13 residues. Trimming left V 2 bases short and J 3 bases short, with 8 bases between. Germline V gene lookup returns CDR1 MDHEN and CDR2 SYDVKM.

The rearrangement joins TRBV11-2 to TRBJ1-1; TRBD1 matches 7 bases. The CDR3 contains 13 residues. Germline-derived CDR1 and CDR2 are SGHAT and FQNNGV. J was trimmed by 5 bases and V by 5 bases; bases with no gene match: 5. CDR3 in amino acids: CASSPYRGTEAFF. DNA for the CDR3: TGTGCCAGCAGCCCCTACAGGGGAACTGAAGCTTTCTTT.

This clone showed up just once. This chain connects TRBV5-5 to TRBJ2-7, with TRBD2 identical over 9 bases. The CDR3 contains 17 residues. The V gene end was trimmed by 4 bases and the J gene end by 4 bases; junction bases not matched to a gene: 15. Germline-derived CDR1 and CDR2 are SGHKS and YYEKEE (reference sequence). The CDR3 reads CASSPLGAGGVGYEQYF. In DNA, the CDR3 is TGTGCCAGCAGCCCCCTCGGCGCGGGAGGGGTAGGGTACGAGCAGTACTTC.